The T cell receptor beta chain described here comes from a study of T-cell memory formation after mild COVID-19. Points from the study as a whole: Most CD4+ clones that shrank were in CM and EM, while CD8+ ones turned up in EMRA.

The table lists this clonotype with a few counts. Its target is not known. TCRdb ran MiXCR on the 5' RACE reads and lists one entry per CDR3 protein. Of some 180,000 distinct CDR3 sequences in the sample, 18% were seen once. The V segment lost 5 bases and the J segment 4 bases; nucleotides outside the gene matches: 6. This CDR3 contains 14 residues. Germline V CDR1 and CDR2: MNHEY, SVGAGI. This chain joins TRBV6-5 and TRBJ1-1, with TRBD1 matching over 8 bases. The material sequenced was PBMCs or a T cell subset sorted from them (not recorded which). The TCR originated in a man aged 18 to 29 who had mild COVID-19 (a few samples of this study predate the infection). Cell type and time point are not known. The CDR3 here is CASSDRGAGTEAFF. The CDR3, as DNA: TGTGCCAGCAGTGACAGGGGTGCTGGCACTGAAGCTTTCTTT.